These 6 T cell receptor beta chains were all obtained from the same sample, sequenced in a study of T cell repertoires in cytomegalovirus infection. Via MiXCR, TCRdb re-called the reads, giving one row per CDR3 protein. The table records 650,000 to 900,000 distinct CDR3 sequences, under 35% of them present only once. Their antigens are not known. The source was cultured CD8+ T cells from PBMCs, collected from culture after CMV antigen stimulation. Source of these receptors: a human donor in good health (CMV status not recorded). Some clones in this sample may be carry-over from other donors' samples.

Only a few counts were recorded for this clonotype. This sequence joins TRBV28 and TRBJ2-5; 8 nucleotides agree with TRBD1. Looked up from germline, CDR1 is MDHEN and CDR2 is SYDVKM. V trimming: 2 bases; J trimming: 3 bases; junction bases outside the gene matches: 8. The CDR3 sequence is 16 residues long. The CDR3 is CASSLVGTGLKETQYF. DNA of the CDR3: TGTGCCAGCAGTTTAGTAGGGACAGGCCTCAAAGAGACCCAGTACTTC.

Here the CDR3 DNA reads TGTGCCATCACTGGTCGGACAGAGTCCACCCACTATGGCTACACCTTC. Its protein is CAITGRTESTHYGYTF. This rearrangement joins TRBV10-3 to TRBJ1-2, with D possibly TRBD1 on 6 matching bases. V was trimmed by 7 bases and J by 3 bases, leaving 21 bases between them. CDR3 length equals 16 residues. The germline V gene has CDR1 ENHRY and CDR2 SYGVKD.

This clonotype was picked up a small number of times. This chain connects TRBV6-2 or TRBV6-3 to TRBJ2-3; 8 nucleotides match TRBD2. Germline V gene sequence: CDR1 MNHEY, CDR2 SVGEGT. V dropped 2 bases and J dropped 7; count of bases not matched to a gene: 8. The CDR3 sequence is 15 residues long. This chain's CDR3 is CASSYGGGPVHTQYF. CDR3 nucleotide sequence: TGTGCCAGCAGTTACGGCGGGGGGCCGGTTCATACGCAGTATTTT.

The rearrangement joins TRBV6-1 to TRBJ2-6, with D perhaps TRBD2 (6 bases). Germline CDR1 reads MNHNS; CDR2 reads SASEGT. This CDR3 is built from 16 residues. V was trimmed by 8 bases and J by 0 bases, leaving 14 bases between them. In DNA form, the CDR3 reads TGTGCCAGCGTTCGGGGGATCAGCTCTGGGGCCAACGTCCTGACTTTC. Translated: CASVRGISSGANVLTF.

The gene calls are TRBV4-3 and TRBJ1-5; no clear D. Trimming cost V 0 bases and J 1 base, with 7 bases left between them. CDR1 and CDR2 (germline): LGHNA, YSLEER. The CDR3 length is 15 residues. CDR3 sequence: CASSQDVASNQPQHF. CDR3 nucleotide sequence: TGCGCCAGCAGCCAAGATGTTGCCAGCAATCAGCCCCAGCATTTT.

The J gene is TRBJ1-1, the V gene TRBV6-4, with a possible D match to TRBD1 (5 bases). The CDR3 runs to 13 residues. V gave up 5 bases and J gave up 4 bases, with 11 bases separating them. Germline V gene data show CDR1 as MRHNA and CDR2 as SNTAGT. The CDR3 here is CASSIGAATEAFF. In nucleotides, the CDR3 is TGTGCCAGCAGTATTGGGGCGGCCACTGAAGCTTTCTTT.